The 22 T cell receptor beta chains in this list originate from one sample, sequenced in a study of blood T cell repertoires in COVID-19. TCRdb keeps only in-frame clones here, not all; method: immunoSEQ multiplex PCR. The table shows tens of thousands of clones, with less than 80% occurring only once. What was sequenced was peripheral blood. The receptors originated from a man between 60 and 75 years old with active or convalescent COVID-19.

This rearrangement joins TRBV3-1 (or the pseudogene TRBV3-2) to TRBJ2-7; D is ambiguous. CDR3 size: 15 residues. CDR1 and CDR2 (germline): LGHDT, YNNKEL (reference sequence). The V and J ends lost 1 base and 3 bases respectively, with 13 bases between them. CDR3 loop: CASSQAADTNYEQYF. CDR3 nucleotide sequence: TGTGCCAGCAGCCAAGCCGCAGATACCAACTACGAGCAGTACTTC.

Written as DNA, the CDR3 is TGCGCCAGCAGCCGCGGGCGGACCTATGGCTACACCTTC. Its translation: CASSRGRTYGYTF. J is TRBJ1-2 and V is TRBV4-1; unclear D gene. Trimming took 4 bases from V and 4 from J, leaving 10 bases between them. The germline V gene encodes CDR1 MGHRA and CDR2 YSYEKL. The CDR3 has 13 amino acids.

The chain carries TRBV28 and TRBJ1-1; D not certain. CDR3 length equals 11 residues. CDR1 and CDR2 from the germline V gene are MDHEN and SYDVKM. Trimming took 8 bases from V and 1 from J, leaving 5 bases between them. This chain's CDR3 is CASEQNTEAFF. The CDR3 nucleotides read TGTGCCAGCGAGCAGAACACTGAAGCTTTCTTT.

This clone was seen more than once but under ten times. The chain employs TRBV18 and TRBJ2-2; possibly TRBD1 for D (5 bases). The CDR3 sequence is 14 residues long. In germline, CDR1 is KGHSH, CDR2 LQKENI. Trimming took 3 bases from V and 7 from J, leaving 12 bases between them. CDR3 loop: CASSPVPGYGELFF. The CDR3 bases are TGTGCCAGCTCACCCGTCCCAGGGTACGGGGAGCTGTTTTTT.

This clone was seen a handful of times. The chain recombines TRBV3-1 (or the pseudogene TRBV3-2) with TRBJ1-1; 8 nucleotides match TRBD1. This CDR3 spans 13 amino acids. Germline V gives CDR1 LGHDT, CDR2 YNNKEL (reference sequence). V gave up 6 bases and J gave up 11 bases; unmatched junction bases: 11. The CDR3 nucleotides are TGTGCCAGCAGAGACAGACAGGGGATAATGGCTTTCTTT. Translation gives CASRDRQGIMAFF.

J is TRBJ2-1 and V is TRBV19; the D gene is possibly TRBD2 (6 bases). Germline lookup yields CDR1 LNHDA and CDR2 SQIVND (reference sequence). The CDR3 runs 15 residues. Trimming removed 6 bases from V and 0 bases from J, with 12 bases in between. The CDR3 nucleotides read TGTGCCAGTAGCCCGGGGGTACCCTCCTACAATGAGCAGTTCTTC. Translating gives CASSPGVPSYNEQFF.

This sequence joins TRBV6-2 or TRBV6-3 and TRBJ1-4; D is unresolved. CDR3 size: 17 residues. Germline assignment: CDR1 MNHEY and CDR2 SVGEGT. V shed 5 bases and J shed 0 bases, with 16 bases lying between them. This chain's CDR3 is CASSPLEQAATNEKLFF. The CDR3 DNA is TGTGCCAGCAGTCCCCTCGAGCAGGCAGCAACTAATGAAAAACTGTTTTTT.

The chain is built from TRBV28 and TRBJ1-2; D might be TRBD1 (5 bases). V was pared by 5 bases and J by 4 bases, with 17 bases between. CDR1 is MDHEN, CDR2 SYDVKM, per germline. This CDR3 region has 15 residues. CDR3 bases: TGTGCCAGCAGTCCCCCCACAGGTCAGGCCTATGGCTACACCTTC. It is translated as CASSPPTGQAYGYTF.

V usage is TRBV7-9 and J usage is TRBJ2-3; no definite D call. The germline CDR1 and CDR2 sequences are SEHNR and FQNEAQ (reference sequence). This CDR3 is built from 14 residues. V was trimmed by 7 bases and J by 0 bases, leaving 11 bases between them. The CDR3 is CASTILGSTDTQYF. DNA for the CDR3: TGTGCCAGCACCATTCTAGGAAGCACAGATACGCAGTATTTT.

V and J are TRBV30 and TRBJ1-2; 9 nucleotides align to TRBD1. This CDR3 comprises 15 residues. The V gene's germline CDR1 is GTSNPN and CDR2 SVGIG (reference sequence). Germline trimming cut 6 bases from V and 8 bases from J; bases unmatched to any gene: 16. CDR3 nucleotides: TGTGCCTGCGAACCGGGACAGGGAAGTCAAATGGGCTACACCTTC. This encodes CACEPGQGSQMGYTF.

CDR3 in amino acids: CASSAGQTVRNEQFF. The CDR3 DNA reads as TGTGCCAGCTCAGCGGGACAGACAGTCCGCAATGAGCAGTTCTTC. The gene calls are TRBV18 and TRBJ2-1; tentative D call: TRBD1 (7 bases). Trimming left V 5 bases short and J 6 bases short, with 17 bases between. The CDR3 loop spans 15 amino acids. Germline values: CDR1 KGHSH, CDR2 LQKENI.

The rearrangement uses TRBV3-1 (or the pseudogene TRBV3-2) and TRBJ2-3; D is perhaps TRBD2 (6 bases). Between the trimmed V and J ends, which lost 1 base and 4 bases, there was a span of 9 bases. The CDR3 is 14 amino acids. The germline CDR1 and CDR2 sequences are LGHDT and YNNKEL (reference sequence). The CDR3 region is CASSQGGVSDTQYF. The DNA of the CDR3 is TGTGCCAGCAGCCAAGGCGGGGTCTCAGATACGCAGTATTTT.

The CDR3 is CASSPMTGPARNYGYTF. DNA for the CDR3: TGTGCCAGCAGCCCCATGACAGGGCCCGCGAGAAACTATGGCTACACCTTC. V usage is TRBV3-1 (or the pseudogene TRBV3-2) and J usage is TRBJ1-2, with 7 bases matching TRBD1. This CDR3 is built from 17 residues. The V and J ends lost 4 bases and 2 bases, in that order; junction bases with no gene match: 13. CDR1 LGHDT and CDR2 YNNKEL come from the germline V gene (reference sequence).

This chain joins TRBV6-1 and TRBJ2-1; TRBD2 agrees at 13 bases. There are 17 residues in the CDR3. V gave up 4 bases and J gave up 0 bases; unmatched junction bases: 3. Germline V gene sequence: CDR1 MNHNS, CDR2 SASEGT. This CDR3 is CASSGLAGGVSYNEQFF. CDR3 bases: TGTGCCAGCAGTGGACTAGCGGGGGGCGTCTCCTACAATGAGCAGTTCTTC.

This rearrangement joins TRBV2 to TRBJ1-4, with a possible D match to TRBD1 (5 bases). The CDR3 is 13 residues long. Germline CDR1 and CDR2: SNHLY and FYNNEI. The V end lost 7 bases, the J end lost 8 bases, and 14 bases lay between the germline ends. The CDR3 DNA reads TGTGCCAGCACCACGCAGGGTGGGGAAAAACTGTTTTTT. It is translated as CASTTQGGEKLFF.

The chain uses TRBV28 and TRBJ2-3, with a possible D match to TRBD2 (7 bases). V dropped 6 bases and J dropped 4 bases, with 20 bases sitting between them. Germline CDR1 reads MDHEN; CDR2 reads SYDVKM. This CDR3 contains 16 residues. CDR3 region: CASSVQGGGRSDTQYF. CDR3 nucleotide sequence: TGTGCCAGCAGCGTACAAGGGGGGGGGCGATCAGATACGCAGTATTTT.

This chain uses TRBV2 with TRBJ2-5; 15 bases are a match to TRBD2. The CDR3 sequence is 15 residues long. After removal of 6 bases from V and 2 bases from J, the junction contained 1 base not matched to a gene. Germline-derived CDR1 and CDR2 are SNHLY and FYNNEI. This chain's CDR3 is CASRGLAGGQETQYF. CDR3 nucleotide sequence: TGTGCCAGCAGGGGACTAGCGGGGGGTCAAGAGACCCAGTACTTC.

This sequence joins TRBV7-9 and TRBJ2-3, with D perhaps TRBD2 (6 bases). This CDR3 is 14 amino acids long. CDR1 and CDR2 (germline): SEHNR, FQNEAQ (reference sequence). V shed 5 bases and J shed 2 bases, with 11 bases lying between them. Here the CDR3 DNA reads TGTGCCAGCAGCCGGGACTCCGCCACAGATACGCAGTATTTT. It codes for CASSRDSATDTQYF.

J is TRBJ1-2 and V is TRBV7-2; 8 bases align to TRBD1. The CDR3 runs to 13 residues. CDR1 and CDR2 (germline): SGHTA, FQGNSA. V gave up 5 bases and J gave up 8 bases; unmatched junction bases: 7. CDR3 sequence reads: CASSLGQGSGYTF. For the CDR3, the DNA is TGTGCCAGCAGCCTAGGACAGGGTTCGGGCTACACCTTC.

V is TRBV12-3 or TRBV12-4 and J is TRBJ2-5; TRBD2 matches at 7 bases. The V gene end was trimmed by 6 bases and the J gene end by 5 bases; junction bases not matched to a gene: 3. The CDR3 is 12 residues long. CDR3 nucleotide sequence: TGTGCCAGCAGAGCGGGAAGGGAGACCCAGTACTTC. Protein: CASRAGRETQYF.

This clone was found many times. This sequence joins TRBV19 and TRBJ2-7; D might be TRBD2 (5 bases). Trimming removed 1 base from V and 6 bases from J, with 10 bases in between. The CDR3 extends over 13 amino acids. Germline V gives CDR1 LNHDA, CDR2 SQIVND (reference sequence). The CDR3 DNA sequence: TGTGCCAGTAGTATAGTTGAGGGCGGCGAGCAGTACTTC. This gives the protein CASSIVEGGEQYF.

The chain carries TRBV14 and TRBJ1-5, with no clear D. This CDR3 contains 14 residues. Germline V gene sequence: CDR1 SGHDN, CDR2 FVKESK. Trimming cost V 4 bases and J 3 bases, with 10 bases left between them. CDR3: CASSPSGNNQPQHF. The CDR3 DNA sequence: TGTGCCAGCAGCCCCTCGGGGAACAATCAGCCCCAGCATTTT.